One sample yielded the 8 T cell receptor beta chains listed below, sequenced in a study of T cell responses to AZD1222 COVID-19 vaccine. The assay was immunoSEQ multiplex PCR, and TCRdb's table has in-frame clones only and misses some. Counted here are approximately 35,000 clones, about 88% occurring once; the ten biggest clones make up about 6.6%. Sequencing used peripheral blood, obtained on day 0 of AZD1222 vaccination. These receptors all come from an adult in good health.

The V call is TRBV7-9, the J call TRBJ1-1; maybe TRBD1 (5 bases). This CDR3 comprises 14 residues. Germline lookup yields CDR1 SEHNR and CDR2 FQNEAQ (reference sequence). Trimming took 5 bases from V and 0 from J, leaving 10 bases between them. CDR3 coding DNA: TGTGCCAGCAGCCGAAAGGGGATGAACACTGAAGCTTTCTTT. This translates into CASSRKGMNTEAFF.

The chain combines TRBV7-9 with TRBJ2-7; maybe TRBD1 (6 bases). CDR3 length: 12 residues. Looked up from germline, CDR1 is SEHNR and CDR2 is FQNEAQ (reference sequence). Trimming stripped 5 bases from V and 5 bases from J, with 10 bases between. CDR3 bases: TGTGCCAGCAGCGCAACAGGGAACGAGCAGTACTTC. Protein: CASSATGNEQYF.

The chain carries TRBV5-6 and TRBJ1-2; 10 bases agree with TRBD1. Germline V gene sequence: CDR1 SGHDT, CDR2 YYEEEE. This CDR3 comprises 16 residues. J gave up 6 bases and V 4 bases, and 12 bases lay outside the gene matches. In nucleotides, the CDR3 is TGTGCCAGCAGCCCACGGACAGGGGGATTTCAGCATGGCTACACCTTC. This codes for CASSPRTGGFQHGYTF.

V gene TRBV5-1 combines with J gene TRBJ1-2, with 8 bases fitting TRBD1. The junction had 0 bases not matched to a gene; V was cut back by 0 bases and J by 8 bases. The germline V gene has CDR1 SGHRS and CDR2 YFSETQ. CDR3 length: 12 residues. As DNA, the CDR3 is TGCGCCAGCAGCTTGGCAGGGGGCGGCTACACCTTC. It codes for CASSLAGGGYTF. Together with reference TRBV5-1 and TRBJ1-2, the CDR3 gives the full variable domain: KAGVTQTPRYLIKTRGQQVTLSCSPISGHRSVSWYQQTPGQGLQFLFEYFSETQRNKGNFPGRFSGRQFSNSRSEMNVSTLELGDSALYLCASSLAGGGYTFGSGTRLTVV.

J is TRBJ2-3 and V is TRBV3-1 (or the pseudogene TRBV3-2); D is uncertain. The CDR3 consists of 14 residues. Germline V gives CDR1 LGHDT, CDR2 YNNKEL (reference sequence). The V end was cut by 7 bases, the J end by 3 bases, with 14 bases between. This CDR3 is CASKPLLGTDTQYF. In DNA, the CDR3 is TGTGCCAGCAAGCCTCTACTCGGTACAGATACGCAGTATTTT.

A few counts support this clone. The chain links TRBV27 to TRBJ2-7; D gene unclear. V lost 5 bases, J lost 2 bases, and 10 bases lay in between. Germline V lookup: CDR1 MNHEY, CDR2 SMNVEV (reference sequence). The CDR3 runs 13 residues. The DNA of the CDR3 is TGTGCCAGCAGTCCCCGACCAACCTACGAGCAGTACTTC. Its translation: CASSPRPTYEQYF.

The rearrangement links TRBV10-1 to TRBJ2-1; 8 positions match TRBD1. The CDR3 spans 15 residues. J gave up 4 bases and V 3 bases, and 5 bases lay outside the gene matches. Germline CDR1 WNHNN, CDR2 SYGVQD (reference sequence). The CDR3 DNA reads TGCGCCAGCAGTGACGGGACAGGACTATACAATGAGCAGTTCTTC. Its translation: CASSDGTGLYNEQFF.

The gene calls are TRBV28 and TRBJ2-7, with 7 bases lining up with TRBD2. The CDR3 loop spans 17 amino acids. Trimming at V came to 3 bases and at J to 0 bases, leaving 11 bases not matched to a gene. The germline gives CDR1 MDHEN, CDR2 SYDVKM. The CDR3 DNA follows: TGTGCCAGCAGTTTCAGGGAGGGTGTGGTGTACTCCTACGAGCAGTACTTC. As protein: CASSFREGVVYSYEQYF.